The 28 T cell receptor beta chains below come from one sample, sequenced in a study of T cell repertoires in cytomegalovirus infection. From the reads, TCRdb called clonotypes with MiXCR, one entry per CDR3 protein. The sample has about 900,000 distinct CDR3 sequences, approximately 30% seen once; the top ten hold 13%. Their specific antigens are unknown. Sequenced material: cultured CD8+ T cells from PBMCs, taken from culture after CMV antigen stimulation. Receptor source: a human donor in good health (CMV status not recorded). Some clones in this sample may be carry-over from other donors' samples.

In this sample, this clonotype turned up once. This rearrangement joins TRBV7-4 to TRBJ1-1, with 9 bases matching TRBD1. Losses at the gene ends were 5 bases for V and 2 bases for J; bases not matched to a gene: 12. Per the germline V gene, CDR1 is SGHVT and CDR2 is SQSDAQ. The CDR3 consists of 17 residues. The CDR3 loop is CASSRPGTGFGNTEAFF. CDR3 nucleotide sequence: TGTGCCAGCAGCCGTCCCGGGACAGGGTTTGGTAACACTGAAGCTTTCTTT.

This clonotype was seen repeatedly, ten times or more. This sequence joins TRBV7-6 and TRBJ1-1; D may be TRBD1 (6 bases). V gave up 3 bases and J gave up 0 bases, with 8 bases separating them. Germline CDR1 is SGHVS and CDR2 is FNYEAQ. The CDR3 has 14 residues. The CDR3 sequence is CASSFSGVNTEAFF. CDR3 DNA sequence: TGTGCCAGCAGCTTTTCAGGGGTGAACACTGAAGCTTTCTTT.

This chain uses TRBV9 with TRBJ2-3, with D tentatively TRBD2 (5 bases). The V and J ends lost 2 bases and 5 bases respectively, with 15 bases between them. The V gene's germline CDR1 is SGDLS and CDR2 YYNGEE. The CDR3 runs 15 residues. The CDR3 nucleotides are TGTGCCAGCAGCGTCAGAAGCCTAGCAGGAGATACGCAGTATTTT. It is translated as CASSVRSLAGDTQYF.

A few counts support this clonotype. The chain has TRBV7-6 and TRBJ2-1; D is unclear. This CDR3 spans 14 amino acids. Germline loops: CDR1 SGHVS, CDR2 FNYEAQ. Trimming pared 1 base from V and 8 bases from J, leaving 12 bases between. The CDR3 DNA is TGTGCCAGCAGCTTAGATTTCGAGGACGATGAGCAGTTCTTC. This gives the protein CASSLDFEDDEQFF.

This clonotype came up a few times. The chain couples TRBV19 to TRBJ2-1; 9 nucleotides line up with TRBD2. V was pared by 7 bases and J by 5 bases, with 6 bases of the junction left unmatched. The CDR3 has 14 residues. CDR1 and CDR2 (germline): LNHDA, SQIVND (reference sequence). This CDR3 reads CASTGIAGDNEQFF. DNA for the CDR3: TGTGCCAGTACTGGGATAGCGGGGGACAATGAGCAGTTCTTC.

The rearrangement links TRBV29-1 to TRBJ2-5; possible D gene TRBD1, 5 bases. V was cut by 6 bases and J by 5 bases, with 13 bases left in between. This CDR3 spans 12 amino acids. Germline loops: CDR1 SQVTM, CDR2 ANQGSEA. CDR3 coding DNA: TGCAGCGTCCTCCACAGGAGCGAGACCCAGTACTTC. Translated: CSVLHRSETQYF.

There are a few counts of this clonotype. The genes are TRBV2 and TRBJ2-1, with D tentatively TRBD1 (6 bases). V shed 2 bases and J shed 0 bases, with 14 bases lying between them. The CDR3 length is 17 residues. From germline, CDR1 is SNHLY and CDR2 FYNNEI. CDR3 DNA sequence: TGTGCCAGCAGTGAACGGACAGAGAAAAGCTCCTACAATGAGCAGTTCTTC. This gives the protein CASSERTEKSSYNEQFF.

This clonotype was observed a few times. The J gene is TRBJ2-3, the V gene TRBV25-1; 11 bases agree with TRBD2. Germline V lookup: CDR1 MGHDK, CDR2 SYGVNS. Germline trimming cut 0 bases from V and 8 bases from J; bases unmatched to any gene: 7. There are 16 residues in the CDR3. The CDR3 loop reads CASSEYFSGGATTQYF. In nucleotides, the CDR3 is TGTGCCAGCAGTGAATATTTTAGCGGGGGGGCGACTACGCAGTATTTT.

This clonotype was seen more than once but under ten times. The chain employs TRBV19 and TRBJ2-3, with TRBD1 matching 9 bases. The CDR3 is 15 amino acids. CDR1 is LNHDA and CDR2 is SQIVND in the germline V gene (reference sequence). V shed 5 bases and J 2 bases; nucleotides not matched to a gene: 5. CDR3 region: CASSLGQGLTDTQYF. The CDR3 DNA follows: TGTGCCAGTAGTCTGGGACAGGGACTCACAGATACGCAGTATTTT.

The CDR3 is CASRGGHLPYLQYF. CDR3 bases: TGTGCCAGCAGGGGGGGACATCTCCCCTATCTGCAGTACTTC. The chain is built from TRBV12-3 or TRBV12-4 and TRBJ2-7; D tentatively reads TRBD1 or TRBD2 (6 bases each). The CDR3 totals 14 residues. Between the trimmed V and J ends, which lost 6 bases and 9 bases, there was a span of 21 bases.

This clonotype was seen a handful of times. As DNA, the CDR3 is TGCGCCAGCAGCATCGGGACAGGCGAAGGTGGCTACACCTTC. Its translation: CASSIGTGEGGYTF. The genes are TRBV5-1 and TRBJ1-2, with TRBD1 matching 8 bases. J was trimmed by 7 bases and V by 4 bases; bases with no gene match: 9. The CDR3 is 14 amino acids. CDR1 is SGHRS and CDR2 is YFSETQ in the germline V gene.

The J gene is TRBJ2-2, the V gene TRBV2; D perhaps matches TRBD1 (5 bases). The CDR3 extends over 14 amino acids. Trimming took 9 bases from V and 3 from J, leaving 14 bases between them. Looked up from germline, CDR1 is SNHLY and CDR2 is FYNNEI. For the CDR3, the DNA is TGTGCCAGTCCAGGGAACACGTACACCGGGGAGCTGTTTTTT. This codes for CASPGNTYTGELFF.

This clonotype was recorded a few times. The rearrangement links TRBV4-2 to TRBJ2-7; 7 bases agree with TRBD2. The CDR3 is 14 amino acids. The germline CDR1 and CDR2 sequences are LGHNA and YNFKEQ. V trimming: 1 base; J trimming: 2 bases; junction bases outside the gene matches: 2. The CDR3 nucleotides are TGTGCCAGCAGCCAAGCTCGGGGGGCCTACGAGCAGTACGTC. Translation gives CASSQARGAYEQYV.

The chain combines TRBV6-2 or TRBV6-3 with TRBJ2-6; D is uncertain. Trimming removed 6 bases from V and 0 bases from J, with 21 bases in between. This CDR3 has 19 residues. Germline lookup yields CDR1 MNHEY and CDR2 SVGEGT. This CDR3 reads CASSRTARSPRSGANVLTF. In DNA, the CDR3 is TGTGCCAGCAGCCGAACCGCCAGGTCCCCTCGCTCTGGGGCCAACGTCCTGACTTTC.

The J gene is TRBJ2-1, the V gene TRBV3-1; perhaps TRBD1 as D (5 bases). This CDR3 has 14 amino acids. Germline CDR1 reads LGHDT; CDR2 reads YNNKEL (reference sequence). Trimming shortened V by 1 base and J by 4 bases, and 8 bases separated the two germline ends. CDR3 protein: CASSQAAGYNEQFF. CDR3 DNA sequence: TGTGCCAGCAGCCAAGCCGCAGGGTACAATGAGCAGTTCTTC.

In its sample, this clonotype was seen many times. The chain is built from TRBV7-2 and TRBJ1-5; D is unresolved. Deletions cut 2 bases from V and 0 bases from J, with 17 bases between. Germline V lookup: CDR1 SGHTA, CDR2 FQGNSA. The CDR3 is made up of 18 amino acids. Here the CDR3 reads CASSLRGETDYSNQPQHF. The CDR3 DNA sequence: TGTGCCAGCAGCTTAAGAGGAGAGACCGACTATAGCAATCAGCCCCAGCATTTT.

The V call is TRBV6-8, the J call TRBJ1-6; D is perhaps TRBD1 (5 bases). V lost 4 bases and J 14 bases, leaving 12 bases between the germline ends. There are 12 residues in the CDR3. Germline V gene data show CDR1 as MNHGY and CDR2 as SAAAGT. The CDR3 DNA reads TGTGCCAGCAGTTTCGACAGTGCAACCCTCCACTTT. This encodes CASSFDSATLHF.

The chain employs TRBV6-6 and TRBJ2-5, with 8 bases identical to TRBD1. Germline V CDR1 and CDR2: MNHNY, SVGAGI (reference sequence). Germline trimming cut 0 bases from V and 7 bases from J; bases unmatched to any gene: 4. This CDR3 is 14 amino acids long. The CDR3 DNA follows: TGTGCCAGCAGTTACTCCGGACAGGGACCGACCCAGTACTTC. Translating gives CASSYSGQGPTQYF.

In this sample, this clonotype turned up many times. The chain uses TRBV6-2 or TRBV6-3 and TRBJ2-7; tentative D call: TRBD2 (6 bases). V was pared by 5 bases and J by 2 bases, with 13 bases between. In germline, CDR1 is MNHEY, CDR2 SVGEGT. This CDR3 is 14 amino acids long. CDR3 loop: CASSMYPGAYEQYV. DNA of the CDR3: TGTGCCAGCAGTATGTACCCGGGGGCCTACGAGCAGTACGTC.

The V call is TRBV4-1, the J call TRBJ1-5; maybe TRBD1 (5 bases). V lost 0 bases and J lost 7, with 13 bases in between. The CDR3 loop spans 15 amino acids. Germline lookup yields CDR1 MGHRA and CDR2 YSYEKL. The CDR3: CASSQDRGVGQPQHF. CDR3 nucleotide sequence: TGCGCCAGCAGCCAAGATCGAGGGGTAGGGCAGCCCCAGCATTTT.

The chain is built from TRBV7-4 and TRBJ1-4; D is uncertain. The CDR3 length is 12 residues. The germline gives CDR1 SGHVT, CDR2 SQSDAQ. Trimming cost V 5 bases and J 7 bases, with 8 bases left between them. This CDR3 is CASSPNPEKLFF. The CDR3 region has the DNA TGTGCCAGCAGCCCAAACCCTGAAAAACTGTTTTTT.

The sample holds a few counts of this clonotype. The J gene is TRBJ2-3, the V gene TRBV4-3; 7 bases are a match to TRBD2. Per germline, CDR1 LGHNA and CDR2 YSLEER. V gave up 0 bases and J gave up 3 bases; unmatched junction bases: 3. The CDR3 length is 15 residues. This chain's CDR3 is CASSQEGGGTDTQYF. The CDR3, as DNA: TGCGCCAGCAGCCAAGAGGGGGGGGGTACAGATACGCAGTATTTT.

Comment on this clonotype: A much larger clone sits a single nucleotide away, making a read error possible. CDR3 sequence (DNA): TGTGCCAGCAGCTTAGCGTCAGTCAACTCCTACGAGCAGTACTTC. It yields the protein CASSLASVNSYEQYF. The chain couples TRBV7-8 to TRBJ2-7; no firm D call. Germline V gene data show CDR1 as SGHVS and CDR2 as FQNEAQ. The V end lost 0 bases, the J end lost 0 bases, and 9 bases lay between the germline ends. The CDR3 extends over 15 amino acids.

A few counts support this clonotype. V gene TRBV15 combines with J gene TRBJ1-2; weak D call: TRBD1 (6 bases). Trimming removed 5 bases at V and 4 bases at J, with 14 bases between. CDR1 is LNHNV, CDR2 YYDKDF, per germline (reference sequence). The CDR3 loop spans 14 amino acids. The CDR3: CATSQSDSFYGYTF. The CDR3 region has the DNA TGTGCCACCAGCCAATCGGACAGCTTCTATGGCTACACCTTC.

A few counts support this clonotype. The chain is built from TRBV4-1 and TRBJ2-2; 9 bases are shared with TRBD1. Germline V gene lookup returns CDR1 MGHRA and CDR2 YSYEKL. CDR3 size: 15 residues. V gave up 6 bases and J gave up 6 bases; unmatched junction bases: 8. The CDR3 loop reads CASRRGQGAAGELFF. The CDR3 coding sequence is TGCGCCAGCAGGCGGGGACAGGGTGCTGCCGGGGAGCTGTTTTTT.

This clonotype was seen repeatedly, ten times or more. Written as DNA, the CDR3 is TGTGCCAGCAGCCGGATTTACAATGAGCAGTTCTTC. Residues: CASSRIYNEQFF. The V and J genes are TRBV7-2 and TRBJ2-1; D gene unclear. CDR1 and CDR2 from the germline V gene are SGHTA and FQGNSA. The CDR3 is 12 amino acids. The V gene lost 5 bases and the J gene lost 4 bases, with 6 bases spanning the gap.

This clonotype was observed a few times. This chain uses TRBV7-9 with TRBJ2-2, with 8 bases identical to TRBD1. Germline assignment: CDR1 SEHNR and CDR2 FQNEAQ (reference sequence). J gave up 0 bases and V 5 bases, and 5 bases lay outside the gene matches. There are 16 residues in the CDR3. CDR3 in amino acids: CASSPGQGSNTGELFF. Written as DNA, the CDR3 is TGTGCCAGCAGCCCAGGACAGGGTTCGAACACCGGGGAGCTGTTTTTT.

The chain has TRBV7-3 and TRBJ1-1; the match to TRBD1 covers 7 bases. The V segment lost 6 bases and the J segment 7 bases; nucleotides outside the gene matches: 14. The CDR3 is made up of 15 amino acids. Germline loops: CDR1 SGHTA, CDR2 FQGTGA. The CDR3 loop is CASSQGVRGVGEAFF. In DNA, the CDR3 is TGTGCCAGCAGTCAGGGGGTCCGCGGGGTTGGTGAAGCTTTCTTT.